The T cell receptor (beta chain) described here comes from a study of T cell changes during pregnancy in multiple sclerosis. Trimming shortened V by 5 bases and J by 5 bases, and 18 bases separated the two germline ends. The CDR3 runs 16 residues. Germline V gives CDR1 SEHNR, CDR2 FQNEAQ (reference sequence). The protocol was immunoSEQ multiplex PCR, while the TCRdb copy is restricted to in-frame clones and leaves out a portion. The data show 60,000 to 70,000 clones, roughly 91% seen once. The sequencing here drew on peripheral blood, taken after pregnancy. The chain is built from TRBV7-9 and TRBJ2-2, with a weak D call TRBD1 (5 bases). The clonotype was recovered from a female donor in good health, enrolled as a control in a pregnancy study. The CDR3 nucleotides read TGTGCCAGCAGCCCGGTTGAAGGGGCAAGGACCGGGGAGCTGTTTTTT. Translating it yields CASSPVEGARTGELFF.